The rows below give T cell receptor beta chains drawn from one sample of a study of blood T cells in healthy people across ages. TCRdb passed the 5' RACE reads through MiXCR, listing each CDR3 protein once. Here the sample spans around 790,000 distinct CDR3 sequences, around 45% being singletons. Sequenced material: blood. All receptors come from a man between 60 and 75 years old in good health. The CDR3 runs from the conserved cysteine through the conserved F or W. D genes are given only for firm matches. Only some rows state a clone size, as once, few, many or a class for expanded clones.

TRBV12-3/TRBV12-4,NA,NA,TRBJ2-5,TGTGCCAGCAGCCGGGACAAAGTCCGCGGGGAGACCCAGTACTTC,CASSRDKVRGETQYF
TRBV2,NA,NA,TRBJ2-7,TGTGCCAGCAGCGCCGGGACAACCTACTACGAGCAGTACTTC,CASSAGTTYYEQYF
TRBV5-1,TRBD2,few,TRBJ2-6,TGCGCCAGCAGCTTGGAGGGGACTAGGGCCAACGTCCTGACTTTC,CASSLEGTRANVLTF
TRBV6-1,TRBD1,NA,TRBJ1-4,TGTGCCAGCAGTCCTTACGGGACAGCTTCAACAACTAATGAAAAACTGTTTTTT,CASSPYGTASTTNEKLFF
TRBV10-3,NA,NA,TRBJ1-1,TGTGCCATCAGTGACAGGGGCCCGAACACTGAAGCTTTCTTT,CAISDRGPNTEAFF
TRBV10-3,NA,NA,TRBJ2-1,TGTGCCATCAGTGAACGGACAGCTGAGCAGTTCTTC,CAISERTAEQFF
TRBV27,TRBD2,NA,TRBJ2-1,TGTGCCACCTCAAGTGGGGGGGGTTGGTACAATGAGCAGTTCTTC,CATSSGGGWYNEQFF
TRBV5-1,TRBD1,NA,TRBJ1-1,TGCGCCAGCAGCGCGGACAGGGGGCAATCTAACACTGAAGCTTTCTTT,CASSADRGQSNTEAFF
TRBV11-1,TRBD2,few,TRBJ2-3,TGTGCCAGCAGCTCTCTAGCGGGGGGCCGCACAGATACGCAGTATTTT,CASSSLAGGRTDTQYF
TRBV7-2,NA,NA,TRBJ1-4,TGTGCCAGCAGCTCCACAAACGGTGAAAAACTGTTTTTT,CASSSTNGEKLFF
TRBV15,NA,few,TRBJ1-6,TGTGCCACCAGCAGAGATCTAGGGAACTATAATTCACCCCTCCACTTT,CATSRDLGNYNSPLHF
TRBV12-3/TRBV12-4,NA,NA,TRBJ2-1,TGTGCCAGCAGTGTATCCCCGGGCTACAATGAGCAGTTCTTC,CASSVSPGYNEQFF
TRBV9,TRBD2,NA,TRBJ2-1,TGTGCCAGCAGCCAGACTAGCGGGGGGATCAGTGACAATGAGCAGTTCTTC,CASSQTSGGISDNEQFF
TRBV4-1,NA,NA,TRBJ1-6,TGCGCCAGCAGCCAAGAGTGGGACTGGGTGAATTCACCCCTCCACTTT,CASSQEWDWVNSPLHF
TRBV3-1,NA,few,TRBJ1-2,TGTGCCAGCAGCGTTAGGACAGCAACCTATGGCTACACCTTC,CASSVRTATYGYTF
TRBV5-1,NA,few,TRBJ2-1,TGCGCCAGCAGCCTACAATCTTCGACGAATGAGCAGTTCTTC,CASSLQSSTNEQFF
TRBV24-1,NA,few,TRBJ2-1,TGTGCCACCAGTGATAGTCTCCGAGGGAGATACAATGAGCAGTTCTTC,CATSDSLRGRYNEQFF
TRBV11-2,NA,few,TRBJ1-2,TGTGCCAGCAGCTTAGGTGGGGCGCAGGGGTATGGCTACACCTTC,CASSLGGAQGYGYTF
TRBV6-5,TRBD1,NA,TRBJ1-2,TGTGCCAGCAGTCCAAGCCGGACAGGGTCAGACTATGGCTACACCTTC,CASSPSRTGSDYGYTF
TRBV6-2/TRBV6-3,NA,NA,TRBJ2-1,TGTGCCAGCAGACCCAACCGGGGGTGGTCCTACAATGAGCAGTTCTTC,CASRPNRGWSYNEQFF
TRBV27,TRBD2,NA,TRBJ2-1,TGTGCCAGCAACCCCCTAGGACTAGCCTCACGCAATGAGCAGTTCTTC,CASNPLGLASRNEQFF
TRBV24-1,NA,NA,TRBJ2-5,TGTGCCACCAGTGATTTGACGGGAGCGCAGTACTTC,CATSDLTGAQYF
TRBV6-2/TRBV6-3,NA,NA,TRBJ2-3,TGTGCCAGCTCGAAGGTCACAGATACGCAGTATTTT,CASSKVTDTQYF
TRBV7-9,NA,NA,TRBJ1-1,TGTGCCAGCAGCTTTCTCGAGGACACCAACACTGAAGCTTTCTTT,CASSFLEDTNTEAFF
TRBV27,NA,many,TRBJ1-5,TGTGCCAGCAGTTTATCGAGGGATCAGCCCCAGCATTTT,CASSLSRDQPQHF
TRBV6-5,NA,NA,TRBJ1-2,TGTGCCAGCAGTTCCCCTCAGCTGGGGAATGGCTACACCTTC,CASSSPQLGNGYTF
TRBV3-1,TRBD1,NA,TRBJ2-6,TGTGCCAGCAGCCAAGAACAGGGGGGCCTCTTCGGGGCCAACGTCCTGACTTTC,CASSQEQGGLFGANVLTF
TRBV10-3,NA,few,TRBJ2-4,TGTGCCATCAGTGAGGGGCGGGAAATTCAGTACTTC,CAISEGREIQYF
TRBV2,NA,NA,TRBJ2-7,TGTGCCAGCAGGAGGGCAGGGGCCTCCTACGAGCAGTACTTC,CASRRAGASYEQYF
TRBV12-3/TRBV12-4,NA,few,TRBJ1-5,TGTGCCAGCAGTTTAGACAAACAGCCCCAGCATTTT,CASSLDKQPQHF
TRBV7-8,NA,NA,TRBJ2-6,TGTGCCAGCAGCTTGGGGACGGCCTCTGGGGCCAACGTCCTGACTTTC,CASSLGTASGANVLTF
TRBV10-2,NA,NA,TRBJ1-2,TGCGCCAGCAGTGACAGCGACTATGGCTACACCTTC,CASSDSDYGYTF
TRBV2,NA,NA,TRBJ2-7,TGTGCCAGCAGTGAAGGACAGGCTCACGAGCAGTACTTC,CASSEGQAHEQYF